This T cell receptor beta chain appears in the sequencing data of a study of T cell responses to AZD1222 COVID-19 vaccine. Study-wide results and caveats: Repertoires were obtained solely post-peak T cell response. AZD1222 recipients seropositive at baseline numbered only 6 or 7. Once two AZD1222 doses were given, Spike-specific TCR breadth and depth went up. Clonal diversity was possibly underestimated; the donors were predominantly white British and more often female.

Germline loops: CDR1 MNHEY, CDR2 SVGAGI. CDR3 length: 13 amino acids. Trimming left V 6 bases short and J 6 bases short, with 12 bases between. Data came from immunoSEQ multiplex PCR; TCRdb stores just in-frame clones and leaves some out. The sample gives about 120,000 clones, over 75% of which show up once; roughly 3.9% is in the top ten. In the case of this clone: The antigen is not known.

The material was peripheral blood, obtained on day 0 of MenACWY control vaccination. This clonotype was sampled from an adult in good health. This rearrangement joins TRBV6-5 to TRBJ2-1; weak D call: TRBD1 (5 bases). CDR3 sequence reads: CASSQGTLNEQFF. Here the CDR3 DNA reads TGTGCCAGCAGCCAGGGAACCCTCAATGAGCAGTTCTTC.